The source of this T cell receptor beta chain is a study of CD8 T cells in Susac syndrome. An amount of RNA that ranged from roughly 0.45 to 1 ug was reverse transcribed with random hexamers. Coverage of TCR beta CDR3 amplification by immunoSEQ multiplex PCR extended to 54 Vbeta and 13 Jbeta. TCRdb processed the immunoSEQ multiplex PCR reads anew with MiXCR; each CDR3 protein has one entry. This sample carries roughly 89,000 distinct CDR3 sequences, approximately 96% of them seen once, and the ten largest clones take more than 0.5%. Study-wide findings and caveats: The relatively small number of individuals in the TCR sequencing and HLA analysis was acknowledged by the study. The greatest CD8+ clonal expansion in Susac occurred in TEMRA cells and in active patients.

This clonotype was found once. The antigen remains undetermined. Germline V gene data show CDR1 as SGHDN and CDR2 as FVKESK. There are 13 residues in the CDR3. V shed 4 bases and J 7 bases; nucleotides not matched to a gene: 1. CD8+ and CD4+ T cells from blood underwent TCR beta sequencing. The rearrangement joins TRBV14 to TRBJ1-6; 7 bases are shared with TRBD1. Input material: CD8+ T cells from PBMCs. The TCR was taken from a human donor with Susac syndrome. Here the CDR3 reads CASSRDSNSPLHF. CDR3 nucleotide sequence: TGTGCCAGCAGCCGGGACAGCAATTCACCCCTCCACTTT.